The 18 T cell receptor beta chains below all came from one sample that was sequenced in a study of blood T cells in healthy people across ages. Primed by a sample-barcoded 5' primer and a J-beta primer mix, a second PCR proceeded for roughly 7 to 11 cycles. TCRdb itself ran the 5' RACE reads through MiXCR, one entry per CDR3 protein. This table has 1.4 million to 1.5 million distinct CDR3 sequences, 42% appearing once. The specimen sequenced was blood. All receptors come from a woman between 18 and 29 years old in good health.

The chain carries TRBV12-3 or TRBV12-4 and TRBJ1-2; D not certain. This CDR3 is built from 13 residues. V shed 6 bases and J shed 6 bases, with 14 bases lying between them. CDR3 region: CASRRTDRHGYTF. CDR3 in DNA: TGTGCCAGCAGGCGGACGGACCGCCATGGCTACACCTTC.

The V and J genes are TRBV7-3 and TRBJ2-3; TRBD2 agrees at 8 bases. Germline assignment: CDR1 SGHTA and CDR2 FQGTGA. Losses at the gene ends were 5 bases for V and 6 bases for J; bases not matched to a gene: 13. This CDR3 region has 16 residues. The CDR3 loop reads CASSQKPGGAPDTQYF. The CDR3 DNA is TGTGCCAGCAGCCAAAAACCCGGGGGGGCCCCGGATACGCAGTATTTT. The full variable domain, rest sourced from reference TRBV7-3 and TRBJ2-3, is GAGVSQTPSNKVTEKGKYVELRCDPISGHTALYWYRQSLGQGPEFLIYFQGTGAADDSGLPNDRFFAVRPEGSVSTLKIQRTERGDSAVYLCASSQKPGGAPDTQYFGPGTRLTVL.

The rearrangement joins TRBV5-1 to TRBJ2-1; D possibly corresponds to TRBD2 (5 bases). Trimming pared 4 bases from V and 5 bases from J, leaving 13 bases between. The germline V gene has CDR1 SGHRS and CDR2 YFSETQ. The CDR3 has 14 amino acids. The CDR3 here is CASSQGLSDNEQFF. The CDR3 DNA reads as TGCGCCAGCAGCCAAGGACTGAGCGACAATGAGCAGTTCTTC.

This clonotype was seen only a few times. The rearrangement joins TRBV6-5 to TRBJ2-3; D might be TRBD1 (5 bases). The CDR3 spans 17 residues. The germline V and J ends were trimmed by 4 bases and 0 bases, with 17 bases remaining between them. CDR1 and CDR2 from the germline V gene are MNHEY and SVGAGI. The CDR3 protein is CASSSLRAAASTDTQYF. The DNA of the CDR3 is TGTGCCAGCAGTTCCCTCAGGGCAGCCGCTAGCACAGATACGCAGTATTTT.

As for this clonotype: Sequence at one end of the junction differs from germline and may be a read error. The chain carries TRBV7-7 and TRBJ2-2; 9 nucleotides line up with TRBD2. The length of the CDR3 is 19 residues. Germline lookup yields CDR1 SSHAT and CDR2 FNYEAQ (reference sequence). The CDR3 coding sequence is TGTGCTAGCAGCTTAAAAGGGAAAGAAGCGGGGGGCATCACCGGGGAGCTGTTTTTT. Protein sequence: CASSLKGKEAGGITGELFF.

The CDR3 loop is CASSQDRTSYF. The CDR3 coding sequence is TGCGCCAGCAGCCAAGACAGAACCTCGTATTTT. The chain recombines TRBV4-1 with TRBJ2-3; no definite D call. The germline CDR1 and CDR2 sequences are MGHRA and YSYEKL. The CDR3 has 11 residues. Trimming removed 0 bases at V and 14 bases at J, with 9 bases between.

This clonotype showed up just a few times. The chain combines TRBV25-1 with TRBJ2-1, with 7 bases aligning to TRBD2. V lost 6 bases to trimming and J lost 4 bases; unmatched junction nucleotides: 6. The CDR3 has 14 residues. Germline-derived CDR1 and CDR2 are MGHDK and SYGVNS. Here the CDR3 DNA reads TGTGCCAGCAGCCAGACTAGCCCGTACAATGAGCAGTTCTTC. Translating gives CASSQTSPYNEQFF.

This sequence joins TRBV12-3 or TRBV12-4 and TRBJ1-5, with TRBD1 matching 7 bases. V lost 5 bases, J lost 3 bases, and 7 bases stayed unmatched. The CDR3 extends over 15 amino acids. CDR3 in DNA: TGTGCCAGCAGTCCCAAGACAGGGCTCAATCAGCCCCAGCATTTT. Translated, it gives CASSPKTGLNQPQHF.

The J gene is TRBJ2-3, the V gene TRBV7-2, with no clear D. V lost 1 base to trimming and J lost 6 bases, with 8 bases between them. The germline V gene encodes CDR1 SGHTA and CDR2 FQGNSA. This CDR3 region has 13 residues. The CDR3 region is CASSLGAFDTQYF. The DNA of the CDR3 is TGTGCCAGCAGCTTAGGGGCTTTTGATACGCAGTATTTT.

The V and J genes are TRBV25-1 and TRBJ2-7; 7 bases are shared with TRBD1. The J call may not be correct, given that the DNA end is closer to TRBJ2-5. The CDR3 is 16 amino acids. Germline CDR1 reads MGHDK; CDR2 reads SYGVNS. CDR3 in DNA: TGTGCCAGCATTGGGTCAGGGGGTGGGGGAGAGGAGACCCAGTACTTC. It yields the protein CASIGSGGGGEETQYF.

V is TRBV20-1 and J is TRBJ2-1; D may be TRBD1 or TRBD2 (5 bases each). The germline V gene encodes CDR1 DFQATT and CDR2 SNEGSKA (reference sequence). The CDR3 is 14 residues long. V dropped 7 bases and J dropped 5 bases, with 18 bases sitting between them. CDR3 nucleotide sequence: TGCAGTGGGGTTCGAGAGGGGAGCAACAATGAGCAGTTCTTC. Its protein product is CSGVREGSNNEQFF.

The CDR3 bases are TGTGCCAGCAGCTTGGGCGGGATCGACGTATCACCCCTCCACTTT. It encodes CASSLGGIDVSPLHF. The chain recombines TRBV7-9 with TRBJ1-6; D not certain. The CDR3 has 15 residues. The germline V gene encodes CDR1 SEHNR and CDR2 FQNEAQ (reference sequence). V lost 3 bases, J lost 10 bases, and 16 bases lay in between.

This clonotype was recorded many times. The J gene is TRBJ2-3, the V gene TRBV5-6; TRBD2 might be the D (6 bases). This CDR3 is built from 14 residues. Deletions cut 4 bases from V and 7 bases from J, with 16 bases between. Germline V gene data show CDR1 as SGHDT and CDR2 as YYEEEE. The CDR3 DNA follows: TGTGCCAGCAGCCATTATTCGGGGGAAAATACGCAGTATTTT. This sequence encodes CASSHYSGENTQYF. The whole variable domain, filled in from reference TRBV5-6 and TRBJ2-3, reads DAGVTQSPTHLIKTRGQQVTLRCSPKSGHDTVSWYQQALGQGPQFIFQYYEEEERQRGNFPDRFSGHQFPNYSSELNVNALLLGDSALYLCASSHYSGENTQYFGPGTRLTVL.

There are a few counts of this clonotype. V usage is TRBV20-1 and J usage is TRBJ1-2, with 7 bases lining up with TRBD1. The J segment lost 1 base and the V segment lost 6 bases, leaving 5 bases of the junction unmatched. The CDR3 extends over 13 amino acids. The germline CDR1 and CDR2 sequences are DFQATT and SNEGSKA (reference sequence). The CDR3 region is CSARTGLNYGYTF. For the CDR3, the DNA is TGCAGTGCCCGGACAGGACTTAACTATGGCTACACCTTC.

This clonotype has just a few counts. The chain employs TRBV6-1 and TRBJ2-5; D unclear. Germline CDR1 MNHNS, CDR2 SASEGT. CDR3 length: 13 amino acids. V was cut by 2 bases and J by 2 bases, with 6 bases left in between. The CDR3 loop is CASSEYAQETQYF. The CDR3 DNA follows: TGTGCCAGCAGTGAATACGCACAAGAGACCCAGTACTTC.

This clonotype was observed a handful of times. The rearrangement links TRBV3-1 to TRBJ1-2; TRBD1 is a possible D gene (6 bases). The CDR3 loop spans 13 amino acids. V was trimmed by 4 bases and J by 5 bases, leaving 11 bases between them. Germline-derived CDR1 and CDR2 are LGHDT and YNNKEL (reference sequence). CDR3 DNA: TGTGCCAGCAGCCTGACGGGACATTATGGCTACACCTTC. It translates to CASSLTGHYGYTF.

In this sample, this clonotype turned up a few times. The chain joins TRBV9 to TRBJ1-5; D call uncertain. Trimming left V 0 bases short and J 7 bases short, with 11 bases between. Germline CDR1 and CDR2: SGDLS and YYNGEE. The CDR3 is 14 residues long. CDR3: CASSVDTGKQPQHF. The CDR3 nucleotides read TGTGCCAGCAGCGTAGACACGGGGAAGCAGCCCCAGCATTTT.

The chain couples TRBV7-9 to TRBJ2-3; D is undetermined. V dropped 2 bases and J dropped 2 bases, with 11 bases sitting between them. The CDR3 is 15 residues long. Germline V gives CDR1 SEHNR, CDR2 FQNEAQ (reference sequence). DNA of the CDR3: TGTGCCAGCAGCTTAAGTCGGCCCCCCACAGATACGCAGTATTTT. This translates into CASSLSRPPTDTQYF. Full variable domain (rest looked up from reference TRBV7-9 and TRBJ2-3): DTGVSQNPRHKITKRGQNVTFRCDPISEHNRLYWYRQTLGQGPEFLTYFQNEAQLEKSRLLSDRFSAERPKGSFSTLEIQRTEQGDSAMYLCASSLSRPPTDTQYFGPGTRLTVL.